This TCR beta chain was sequenced for a study of T cells in Graves' hyperthyroidism and ophthalmopathy. Study-level results: Within blood appeared most thyroid clonotypes that had expanded above 0.001.

On this clonotype itself: Its antigen is still unknown.

The CDR3 extends over 13 amino acids. The germline V gene has CDR1 KGHDR and CDR2 SFDVKD. V shed 7 bases, J shed 5 bases, and the junction held 6 bases outside the gene matches. The source material, RNA transcripts, was used to amplify TCR beta CDR3 regions. First-round RT-PCR with HTBI primers amplified the TCR CDR3 region. TCRdb reanalysed the multiplex PCR reads using MiXCR and keeps one entry per CDR3 protein. The profile covers 730,000 or so distinct CDR3 sequences, with approximately 18% appearing a single time and over 15% taken by the ten largest. The chain recombines TRBV24-1 with TRBJ2-7, with 8 bases fitting TRBD1. The sequence came from a woman aged 45 to 65 with Graves' hyperthyroidism that later progressed to Graves' ophthalmopathy. The sequenced sample consisted of blood. Here the CDR3 reads CATSKDRVDEQYF. DNA for the CDR3: TGTGCCACCAGCAAGGACAGGGTTGACGAGCAGTACTTC.